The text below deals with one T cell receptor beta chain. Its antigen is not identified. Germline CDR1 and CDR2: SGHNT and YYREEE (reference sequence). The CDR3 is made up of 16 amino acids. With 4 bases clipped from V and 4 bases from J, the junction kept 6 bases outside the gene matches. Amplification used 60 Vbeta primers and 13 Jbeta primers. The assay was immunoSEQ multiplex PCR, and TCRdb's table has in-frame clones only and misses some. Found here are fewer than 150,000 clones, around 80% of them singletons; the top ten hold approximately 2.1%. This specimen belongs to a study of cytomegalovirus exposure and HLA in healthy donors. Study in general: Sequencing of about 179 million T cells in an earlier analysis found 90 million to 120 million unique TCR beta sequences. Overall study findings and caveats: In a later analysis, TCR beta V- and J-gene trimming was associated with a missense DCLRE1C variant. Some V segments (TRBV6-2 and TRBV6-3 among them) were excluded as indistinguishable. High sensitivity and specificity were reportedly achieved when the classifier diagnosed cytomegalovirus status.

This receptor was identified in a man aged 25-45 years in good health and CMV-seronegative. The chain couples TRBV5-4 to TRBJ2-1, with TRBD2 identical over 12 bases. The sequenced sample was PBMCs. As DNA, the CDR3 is TGTGCCAGCAGCGCCGGTGGGACTAGCGGGTACAATGAGCAGTTCTTC. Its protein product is CASSAGGTSGYNEQFF.